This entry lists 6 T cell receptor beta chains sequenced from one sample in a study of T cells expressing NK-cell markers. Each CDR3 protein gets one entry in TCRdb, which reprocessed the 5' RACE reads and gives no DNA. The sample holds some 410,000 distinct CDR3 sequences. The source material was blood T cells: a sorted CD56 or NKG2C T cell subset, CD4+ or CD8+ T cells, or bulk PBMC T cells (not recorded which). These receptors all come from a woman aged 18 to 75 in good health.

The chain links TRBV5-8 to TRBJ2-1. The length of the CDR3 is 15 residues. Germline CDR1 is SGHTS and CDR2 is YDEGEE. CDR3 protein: CASSLGQKAYNEQFF.

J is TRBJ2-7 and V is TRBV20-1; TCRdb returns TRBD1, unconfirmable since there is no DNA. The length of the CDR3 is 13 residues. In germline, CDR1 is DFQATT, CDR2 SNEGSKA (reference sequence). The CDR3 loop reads CSAETGRSYEQYF.

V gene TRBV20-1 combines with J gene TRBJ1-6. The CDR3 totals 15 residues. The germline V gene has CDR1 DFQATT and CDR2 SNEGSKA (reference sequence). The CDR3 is CSAEVGGTYNSPLHF.

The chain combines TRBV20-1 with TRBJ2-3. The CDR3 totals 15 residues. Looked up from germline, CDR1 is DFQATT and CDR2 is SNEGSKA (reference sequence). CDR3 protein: CSAGVLAESTDTQYF.

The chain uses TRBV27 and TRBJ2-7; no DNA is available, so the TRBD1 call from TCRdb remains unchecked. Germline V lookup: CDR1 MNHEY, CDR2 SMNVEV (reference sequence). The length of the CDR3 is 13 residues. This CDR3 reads CASSPDRVHEQYF.

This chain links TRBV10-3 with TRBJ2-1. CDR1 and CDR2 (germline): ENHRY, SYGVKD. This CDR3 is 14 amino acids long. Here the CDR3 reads CAISEQSSYNEQFF.